These 9 T cell receptor beta chains were all obtained from the same sample, sequenced in a study of technical replicates of blood from a few donors. Libraries were prepared by immunoSEQ multiplex PCR; TCRdb keeps only in-frame clonotypes and omits some of them. The sample shows about 48,000 clones, approximately 90% of them seen only once. Sequencing input: PBMCs. The receptors originated from a human donor in good health. Some clones in this sample may be carry-over from other donors' samples.

This clone was detected only once. The genes are TRBV4-2 and TRBJ1-4; unclear D gene. V lost 0 bases and J lost 1, with 9 bases in between. The CDR3 consists of 16 residues. Per the germline V gene, CDR1 is LGHNA and CDR2 is YNFKEQ. The DNA of the CDR3 is TGTGCCAGCAGCCAAGATCTTCCGGGAACTAATGAAAAACTGTTTTTT. Protein: CASSQDLPGTNEKLFF.

The chain links TRBV6-5 to TRBJ1-1, with a tentative D call TRBD1 (5 bases). V was clipped by 5 bases and J by 5 bases, with 15 bases between them. Germline CDR1 MNHEY, CDR2 SVGAGI. The CDR3 runs 14 residues. For the CDR3, the DNA is TGTGCCAGCAGTGGGACCCGGGGGTGGACTGAAGCTTTCTTT. This gives the protein CASSGTRGWTEAFF.

The rearrangement joins TRBV4-1 to TRBJ1-6; D unclear. Between the trimmed V and J ends, which lost 2 bases and 3 bases, there was a span of 8 bases. This CDR3 comprises 15 residues. Germline V gives CDR1 MGHRA, CDR2 YSYEKL. The CDR3 loop is CASSQQADYNSPLHF. DNA for the CDR3: TGCGCCAGCAGCCAACAGGCAGACTATAATTCACCCCTCCACTTT.

The chain employs TRBV10-3 and TRBJ2-5; TRBD1 is a possible D gene (5 bases). The length of the CDR3 is 14 residues. Germline lookup yields CDR1 ENHRY and CDR2 SYGVKD. The V end lost 3 bases, the J end lost 2 bases, and 10 bases lay between the germline ends. The CDR3 DNA is TGTGCCATCAGTGACGGACATAGACAAGAGACCCAGTACTTC. Its protein is CAISDGHRQETQYF.

This chain links TRBV6-5 with TRBJ2-7; 10 nucleotides agree with TRBD1. J lost 4 bases, V lost 8 bases, and 8 bases had no gene match. Looked up from germline, CDR1 is MNHEY and CDR2 is SVGAGI. This CDR3 has 14 amino acids. The CDR3 region has the DNA TGTGCCAGCCGACTGGGACAGGGGATTTACGAGCAGTACTTC. This sequence encodes CASRLGQGIYEQYF.

The chain couples TRBV5-1 to TRBJ1-6; tentatively, D is TRBD1 (5 bases). Trimming cost V 6 bases and J 7 bases, with 14 bases left between them. Per germline, CDR1 SGHRS and CDR2 YFSETQ. CDR3 length: 14 amino acids. The CDR3 spells CASTFDGGNSPLHF. The CDR3, as DNA: TGCGCCAGCACCTTTGACGGGGGGAATTCACCCCTCCACTTT.

The CDR3 protein is CASSGDRYTDTQYF. The CDR3 bases are TGCGCCAGCAGCGGGGACAGATACACAGATACGCAGTATTTT. The chain employs TRBV5-1 and TRBJ2-3, with 7 bases fitting TRBD1. The CDR3 runs 14 residues. Germline CDR1 reads SGHRS; CDR2 reads YFSETQ. Unmatched junction bases numbered 4, after V lost 4 bases and J lost 2 bases.

The chain couples TRBV4-2 to TRBJ2-7, with D possibly TRBD1 on 6 matching bases. The length of the CDR3 is 14 residues. The germline V gene encodes CDR1 LGHNA and CDR2 YNFKEQ. V lost 3 bases and J 4 bases, leaving 13 bases between the germline ends. The CDR3 DNA sequence: TGTGCCAGCAGCCAGGATCAGGGGTCTTACGAGCAGTACTTC. Its translation: CASSQDQGSYEQYF.

The chain carries TRBV27 and TRBJ2-2, with TRBD1 matching 11 bases. The V gene's germline CDR1 is MNHEY and CDR2 SMNVEV (reference sequence). Trimming cost V 0 bases and J 7 bases; bases outside gene matches: 4. The CDR3 runs 16 residues. Here the CDR3 reads CASSLSYGTGGGELFF. CDR3 bases: TGTGCCAGCAGTTTATCGTATGGGACAGGGGGCGGGGAGCTGTTTTTT.